This TCR beta chain was captured by sequencing in a study of blood T cells in healthy people across ages. Study-wide findings and caveats: Estimated diversity across one million T cells was deemed an underestimate. Long-lived donors carried more naive CD4+ cells and greater diversity than aged donors.

Per germline, CDR1 SGHRS and CDR2 YFSETQ. This CDR3 comprises 14 residues. The ends were cut back, 6 bases at V and 7 bases at J, with 16 bases in the middle. A second PCR of about 6 to 11 cycles used a sample-barcoded 5' primer and a J-beta primer mix. There were at least 3 million CDR3-containing paired-end reads obtained from each sample. TCRdb ran MiXCR on the 5' RACE reads and lists one entry per CDR3 protein. The sample has 1 million to 1.2 million distinct CDR3 sequences, more than 30% seen once; the top ten hold about 12%. Points on this clonotype: Its antigen is undetermined.

Sequenced input: blood. The chain employs TRBV5-1 and TRBJ1-4; possibly TRBD1 for D (5 bases). The sequence was obtained from a man between 18 and 35 years old in good health. CDR3 in amino acids: CASTPRGEAEKLFF. CDR3 bases: TGCGCCAGCACTCCAAGGGGAGAGGCTGAAAAACTGTTTTTT.